This entry lists 4 T cell receptor beta chains sequenced from one sample in a study of T cell repertoires in cytomegalovirus infection. TCRdb re-derived calls from the reads in MiXCR, one entry per CDR3 protein. Among about 320,000 distinct CDR3 sequences listed, more than 8% were seen once. What was sequenced was PBMCs. These receptors were obtained from a human donor in good health (CMV status not recorded). Some clones in this sample may be carry-over from other donors' samples.

This clonotype was detected only a few times. V and J are TRBV28 and TRBJ2-7; the match to TRBD2 covers 8 bases. The CDR3 runs to 18 residues. Germline CDR1 MDHEN, CDR2 SYDVKM. J was trimmed by 0 bases and V by 1 base; bases with no gene match: 11. In DNA form, the CDR3 reads TGTGCCAGCAGTTTATCCCCTGCGGGAGGCTTGAACTCCTACGAGCAGTACTTC. Translated, it gives CASSLSPAGGLNSYEQYF.

V gene TRBV11-2 combines with J gene TRBJ2-1; 8 bases fit TRBD1. CDR3 length: 15 amino acids. The V segment lost 3 bases and the J segment 5 bases; nucleotides outside the gene matches: 6. Looked up from germline, CDR1 is SGHAT and CDR2 is FQNNGV. The CDR3 spells CASSFRTGSHNEQFF. The CDR3 DNA follows: TGTGCCAGCAGCTTTAGGACAGGGTCGCACAATGAGCAGTTCTTC.

The gene calls are TRBV28 and TRBJ2-3, with D perhaps TRBD2 (5 bases). Germline V gene data show CDR1 as MDHEN and CDR2 as SYDVKM. The CDR3 has 15 residues. Trimming removed 1 base from V and 3 bases from J, with 11 bases in between. CDR3 bases: TGTGCCAGCAGTTTATCTGATCGGGGTACAGATACGCAGTATTTT. Residues: CASSLSDRGTDTQYF.

V and J are TRBV5-3 and TRBJ2-5, with D possibly TRBD2 on 6 matching bases. TRBV5-3 is an ORF, with its function uncertain. This CDR3 spans 15 amino acids. V gave up 8 bases and J gave up 5 bases, with 22 bases separating them. CDR3 amino acids: CASSVEGLAGETQYF. The CDR3 bases are TGTGCCAGCAGCGTGGAGGGCCTGGCGGGGGAGACCCAGTACTTC.